These 26 T cell receptor beta chains were all obtained from the same sample, sequenced in a study of T-cell memory formation after mild COVID-19. TCRdb reanalysed the 5' RACE reads using MiXCR and keeps one entry per CDR3 protein. This table has about 410,000 distinct CDR3 sequences, 23% appearing once. Material: PBMCs or a T cell subset sorted from them (not recorded which). These receptors were collected from an adult woman who had mild COVID-19 (a few samples of this study predate the infection). Cell type and time point are not known.

This clonotype was recorded a few times. The chain uses TRBV5-1 and TRBJ2-1; TRBD2 might be the D (6 bases). With 2 bases removed from V and 2 bases from J, the gap between germline ends came to 20 bases. CDR1 is SGHRS, CDR2 YFSETQ, per germline. The CDR3 has 18 amino acids. The CDR3 sequence: CASSLSAGERITYNEQFF. CDR3 coding DNA: TGCGCCAGCAGCTTATCAGCGGGCGAGAGGATCACCTACAATGAGCAGTTCTTC.

This clonotype was seen at least ten times. The rearrangement links TRBV6-2 or TRBV6-3 to TRBJ2-7, with D tentatively TRBD1 (6 bases). Germline V CDR1 and CDR2: MNHEY, SVGEGT. The CDR3 has 12 residues. V shed 7 bases and J shed 3 bases, with 10 bases lying between them. The CDR3 region is CASKGENYEQYF. CDR3 DNA: TGTGCCAGCAAGGGGGAGAACTACGAGCAGTACTTC.

The rearrangement joins TRBV27 to TRBJ2-3; no clear D. The germline V gene encodes CDR1 MNHEY and CDR2 SMNVEV (reference sequence). The V end lost 2 bases, the J end lost 2 bases, and 11 bases lay between the germline ends. The CDR3 length is 15 residues. The CDR3 DNA sequence: TGTGCCAGCAGTTTAGGAGCTCAGTCCACAGATACGCAGTATTTT. Its translation is CASSLGAQSTDTQYF.

In its sample, this clonotype was seen many times. The V and J genes are TRBV9 and TRBJ2-7, with 12 nucleotides matching TRBD2. This CDR3 is built from 16 residues. Germline V gene sequence: CDR1 SGDLS, CDR2 YYNGEE. With V trimmed by 3 bases and J by 4 bases, 8 bases remained unmatched. For the CDR3, the DNA is TGTGCCAGCAGCGCGACCGGGACTAGCGGGCCATACGAGCAGTACTTC. Translating it yields CASSATGTSGPYEQYF.

This clonotype came up a few times. V and J are TRBV12-3 or TRBV12-4 and TRBJ2-7; the match to TRBD2 covers 8 bases. The CDR3 is 15 amino acids. V shed 6 bases, J shed 2 bases, and the junction held 9 bases outside the gene matches. CDR3 residues: CASSPQSGGTYEQYF. In nucleotides, the CDR3 is TGTGCCAGCAGCCCCCAAAGCGGGGGAACCTACGAGCAGTACTTC.

The genes are TRBV7-9 and TRBJ2-3; D is unclear. Germline assignment: CDR1 SEHNR and CDR2 FQNEAQ (reference sequence). The V end lost 3 bases, the J end lost 0 bases, and 10 bases lay between the germline ends. CDR3 length: 15 residues. This CDR3 is CASSLHLSSTDTQYF. CDR3 sequence (DNA): TGTGCCAGCAGCTTGCACTTATCTAGCACAGATACGCAGTATTTT.

The chain employs TRBV11-2 and TRBJ2-7; D is perhaps TRBD1 or TRBD2 (5 bases each). CDR3 length: 17 amino acids. The germline V gene encodes CDR1 SGHAT and CDR2 FQNNGV. V lost 4 bases, J lost 4 bases, and 23 bases lay in between. In DNA form, the CDR3 reads TGTGCCAGCAGCTATACGGGCCTGGGGCGGGCCGCTTACGAGCAGTACTTC. Translation gives CASSYTGLGRAAYEQYF.

The genes are TRBV7-3 and TRBJ2-1, with TRBD2 identical over 10 bases. The CDR3 totals 16 residues. Germline V CDR1 and CDR2: SGHTA, FQGTGA. V gave up 4 bases and J gave up 7 bases; unmatched junction bases: 10. The CDR3 protein is CASSSTRGLAWNEQFF. CDR3 coding DNA: TGTGCCAGCAGCTCAACCCGGGGACTAGCGTGGAATGAGCAGTTCTTC.

This clonotype was counted only a few times. This chain connects TRBV5-1 to TRBJ2-3; tentative D call: TRBD1 (6 bases). The V gene's germline CDR1 is SGHRS and CDR2 YFSETQ. The CDR3 length is 18 residues. Trimming took off 4 bases at V and 2 bases at J, with 23 bases between the two ends. CDR3 residues: CASSRAPSVGATTDTQYF. In DNA, the CDR3 is TGCGCCAGCAGCAGAGCTCCTTCAGTGGGGGCTACCACAGATACGCAGTATTTT.

The rearrangement joins TRBV14 to TRBJ2-7, with a weak D call TRBD2 (6 bases). CDR1 SGHDN and CDR2 FVKESK come from the germline V gene. V was cut by 0 bases and J by 5 bases, with 17 bases left in between. The CDR3 extends over 16 amino acids. Here the CDR3 reads CASSQEGGNWYNEQYF. In nucleotides, the CDR3 is TGTGCCAGCAGCCAAGAGGGCGGGAATTGGTACAACGAGCAGTACTTC.

The genes are TRBV12-3 or TRBV12-4 and TRBJ2-5, with D perhaps matching TRBD2 (6 bases). Trimming left V 5 bases short and J 5 bases short, with 18 bases between. CDR3 length: 15 residues. CDR3 bases: TGTGCCAGCAGTGCCGGGACTCAGGCCTCGGAGACCCAGTACTTC. Protein: CASSAGTQASETQYF.

V usage is TRBV5-5 and J usage is TRBJ2-3; 8 nucleotides line up with TRBD2. The CDR3 covers 18 residues. V lost 1 base to trimming and J lost 3 bases; unmatched junction nucleotides: 13. In germline, CDR1 is SGHKS, CDR2 YYEKEE (reference sequence). CDR3 DNA: TGTGCCAGCAGCTTGAGGAGGGGGACTAGTGAGGTTACAGATACGCAGTATTTT. Protein sequence: CASSLRRGTSEVTDTQYF.

The chain employs TRBV20-1 and TRBJ2-1, with 11 bases lining up with TRBD2. The ends lost 5 bases at V and 0 bases at J; junction bases unmatched: 6. The germline gives CDR1 DFQATT, CDR2 SNEGSKA (reference sequence). The CDR3 spans 16 residues. CDR3 residues: CSAQDGTSGSYNEQFF. Here the CDR3 DNA reads TGCAGTGCTCAGGACGGGACTAGCGGCTCCTACAATGAGCAGTTCTTC.

The V and J genes are TRBV6-5 and TRBJ2-6; 9 positions match TRBD2. V lost 0 bases, J lost 1 base, and 4 bases stayed unmatched. This CDR3 is 18 amino acids long. CDR1 and CDR2 from the germline V gene are MNHEY and SVGAGI. The CDR3 DNA reads TGTGCCAGCAGTTACTCCGGCGGGGGGGCATCTGGGGCCAACGTCCTGACTTTC. Amino acid sequence: CASSYSGGGASGANVLTF.

The chain is built from TRBV5-1 and TRBJ1-5; 8 bases match TRBD1. Germline V lookup: CDR1 SGHRS, CDR2 YFSETQ. The ends lost 4 bases at V and 0 bases at J; junction bases unmatched: 3. The CDR3 length is 15 residues. The CDR3 DNA sequence: TGCGCCAGCAGCCCAGGGACAGGTAGCAATCAGCCCCAGCATTTT. This encodes CASSPGTGSNQPQHF.

The chain combines TRBV25-1 with TRBJ2-4; tentative D call: TRBD1 (6 bases). Germline CDR1 reads MGHDK; CDR2 reads SYGVNS. The CDR3 is made up of 13 amino acids. V lost 2 bases and J lost 6, with 8 bases in between. CDR3 bases: TGTGCCAGCAGTGAAATAGGGGGAAACATTCAGTACTTC. Residues: CASSEIGGNIQYF.

This rearrangement joins TRBV29-1 to TRBJ1-5; no clear D. The ends were cut back, 6 bases at V and 0 bases at J, with 6 bases in the middle. From germline, CDR1 is SQVTM and CDR2 ANQGSEA. The CDR3 consists of 12 residues. The CDR3 loop reads CSVSDSNQPQHF. The CDR3 DNA is TGCAGCGTCTCGGATAGCAATCAGCCCCAGCATTTT.

This clonotype was observed a few times. The chain combines TRBV12-3 or TRBV12-4 with TRBJ2-1; the D call may be TRBD1 or TRBD2 (5 bases each). Trimming shortened V by 8 bases and J by 4 bases, and 18 bases separated the two germline ends. The CDR3 extends over 15 amino acids. CDR3 DNA sequence: TGTGCCAGCCAGTTTCAAGGGGAGACGTACAATGAGCAGTTCTTC. It is translated as CASQFQGETYNEQFF.

The chain links TRBV12-5 to TRBJ1-1; 9 bases fit TRBD1. The CDR3 length is 16 residues. Germline CDR1 is LGHNT and CDR2 is FRNRAP. V shed 4 bases, J shed 4 bases, and the junction held 10 bases outside the gene matches. The DNA of the CDR3 is TGTGCTAGTGGTTCCACAGGGGGCAGGTTGGGCACTGAAGCTTTCTTT. It yields the protein CASGSTGGRLGTEAFF.

This clonotype has a handful of counts. This chain links TRBV7-9 with TRBJ2-2; possible D gene TRBD2, 5 bases. CDR3 size: 16 residues. Deletions cut 5 bases from V and 1 base from J, with 14 bases between. Per germline, CDR1 SEHNR and CDR2 FQNEAQ (reference sequence). The CDR3 DNA follows: TGTGCCAGCAGCACCCGAGTAGCGTTGAACACCGGGGAGCTGTTTTTT. Amino acids: CASSTRVALNTGELFF.

This chain connects TRBV5-1 to TRBJ1-3; D may be TRBD1 (6 bases). Trimming removed 3 bases from V and 3 bases from J, with 13 bases in between. Germline V CDR1 and CDR2: SGHRS, YFSETQ. There are 15 residues in the CDR3. The CDR3 DNA sequence: TGCGCCAGCAGCTCGGGTGGGACAAGTGGAAACACCATATATTTT. This encodes CASSSGGTSGNTIYF.

This clonotype was counted between two and nine times. This rearrangement joins TRBV6-1 to TRBJ2-3; D is ambiguous. The germline gives CDR1 MNHNS, CDR2 SASEGT. The CDR3 has 13 amino acids. Trimming removed 3 bases at V and 8 bases at J, with 12 bases between. CDR3 sequence (DNA): TGTGCCAGCAGTGAGAACAGCTCGGGTACGCAGTATTTT. Its protein product is CASSENSSGTQYF.

V and J are TRBV7-3 and TRBJ2-7, with 7 bases matching TRBD2. Germline CDR1 reads SGHTA; CDR2 reads FQGTGA. The CDR3 is made up of 16 amino acids. The ends lost 1 base at V and 3 bases at J; junction bases unmatched: 9. The CDR3 here is CASSLRAAGAGYEQYF. The CDR3 DNA sequence: TGTGCCAGCAGCTTAAGGGCGGCGGGAGCGGGCTACGAGCAGTACTTC.

This clonotype has more than one count but fewer than ten. The rearrangement links TRBV25-1 to TRBJ1-1; possibly TRBD1 for D (6 bases). This CDR3 spans 12 amino acids. The germline V gene has CDR1 MGHDK and CDR2 SYGVNS. Trimming cost V 6 bases and J 11 bases, with 16 bases left between them. The CDR3 region is CASSLLGGAAFF. The DNA of the CDR3 is TGTGCCAGCAGCCTCTTGGGGGGGGCGGCTTTCTTT.

The rearrangement joins TRBV10-3 to TRBJ2-2; TRBD2 might be the D (5 bases). V lost 3 bases to trimming and J lost 6 bases, with 11 bases between them. CDR1 and CDR2 from the germline V gene are ENHRY and SYGVKD. The CDR3 has 14 amino acids. The chain's CDR3 is CAISDFGVSGELFF. The CDR3 nucleotides are TGTGCCATCAGTGACTTCGGGGTCTCCGGGGAGCTGTTTTTT.

This clonotype turned up a few times. The chain has TRBV12-3 or TRBV12-4 and TRBJ2-2; maybe TRBD2 (7 bases). This CDR3 is built from 15 residues. V was trimmed by 7 bases and J by 7 bases, leaving 19 bases between them. CDR3 DNA: TGTGCCAGCATCAAAACTACAGGGAGGGTCGGGGAGCTGTTTTTT. It yields the protein CASIKTTGRVGELFF.